This T cell receptor (beta chain) was found in a study of blood T cell repertoires in COVID-19. On the study more broadly: The United States, Italy and Spain supplied acute and convalescent COVID-19 samples.

V was shortened by 5 bases and J by 0 bases, with 11 bases between the two germline ends. The CDR3 extends over 15 amino acids. From germline, CDR1 is LNHNV and CDR2 YYDKDF (reference sequence). In the source study's methods: Amplification of reference gene primers was used by the study to estimate nucleated cell counts. Data came from immunoSEQ multiplex PCR; TCRdb stores just in-frame clones and leaves some out. The V and J calls and clone size are taken from that table; D and trimming were inferred from the DNA. The table records about 180,000 clones, over 75% of them present only once. This chain connects TRBV15 to TRBJ1-5; D is possibly TRBD1 (6 bases). The clonotype was recovered from a woman of 80 years or more with acute or convalescent COVID-19. Input material: peripheral blood. CDR3 in DNA: TGTGCCACCAGCTGGGGGCAGAATAGCAATCAGCCCCAGCATTTT. This encodes CATSWGQNSNQPQHF.